The 20 T cell receptor beta chains below come from one sample, sequenced in a study of T cell responses to AZD1222 COVID-19 vaccine. The repertoire was sequenced with immunoSEQ multiplex PCR; TCRdb's copy has only in-frame clones and lacks some. The table has under 200,000 clones, over 80% seen once. The material was peripheral blood, obtained on day 0 of AZD1222 vaccination. All receptors derive from an adult in good health.

The chain has TRBV5-1 and TRBJ2-5; the D gene is possibly TRBD2 (5 bases). Germline-derived CDR1 and CDR2 are SGHRS and YFSETQ. The length of the CDR3 is 14 residues. V was trimmed by 4 bases and J by 0 bases, leaving 10 bases between them. The CDR3 DNA is TGCGCCAGCAGCGGGTCCGGGAACCAAGAGACCCAGTACTTC. Its translation is CASSGSGNQETQYF.

J is TRBJ2-3 and V is TRBV6-5; D ambiguous. This CDR3 has 14 residues. Germline V gene lookup returns CDR1 MNHEY and CDR2 SVGAGI. V lost 6 bases and J 7 bases, leaving 17 bases between the germline ends. As DNA, the CDR3 is TGTGCCAGCAGCAGCCGGGTTCCGGTTAATACGCAGTATTTT. The encoded protein is CASSSRVPVNTQYF.

This clone has a single count. V and J are TRBV6-5 and TRBJ1-2; 8 positions match TRBD1. The J segment lost 4 bases and the V segment lost 4 bases, leaving 11 bases of the junction unmatched. This CDR3 region has 16 residues. Germline V gene data show CDR1 as MNHEY and CDR2 as SVGAGI. This chain's CDR3 is CASSSISRQGLYGYTF. Written as DNA, the CDR3 is TGTGCCAGCAGTTCTATCTCCCGACAGGGGCTCTATGGCTACACCTTC.

This chain connects TRBV18 to TRBJ1-5, with 10 bases fitting TRBD1. CDR3 length equals 17 residues. CDR1 and CDR2 from the germline V gene are KGHSH and LQKENI. The V segment lost 4 bases and the J segment 1 base; nucleotides outside the gene matches: 7. The CDR3 loop reads CASSRRDRGTSNQPQHF. The CDR3 bases are TGTGCCAGCTCACGGCGGGACAGGGGAACAAGCAATCAGCCCCAGCATTTT.

Details on this clone: At one end the junction does not follow the germline gene, possibly because of a read error. The chain employs TRBV12-3 or TRBV12-4 and TRBJ2-1; D may be TRBD1 (6 bases). The CDR3 length is 13 residues. The chain's CDR3 is CASSTWTVDEQFF. CDR3 nucleotides: TGTGCCAGCAGTACGTGGACAGTCGATGAGCAATTCTTC.

This rearrangement joins TRBV7-7 to TRBJ2-1, with 9 bases aligning to TRBD2. The CDR3 extends over 15 amino acids. Germline-derived CDR1 and CDR2 are SSHAT and FNYEAQ (reference sequence). The trim removed 5 bases at V and 4 bases at J, leaving 6 bases unmatched. In nucleotides, the CDR3 is TGTGCCAGCAGCCCCAGCGGGGGGACTTACAATGAGCAGTTCTTC. It yields the protein CASSPSGGTYNEQFF.

The chain recombines TRBV29-1 with TRBJ1-2; unclear D gene. Germline loops: CDR1 SQVTM, CDR2 ANQGSEA. With 7 bases removed from V and 6 bases from J, the gap between germline ends came to 9 bases. The CDR3 has 10 residues. The CDR3 loop reads CSADLNGYTF. The CDR3 DNA reads as TGCAGCGCTGATTTAAATGGCTACACCTTC.

The chain joins TRBV5-8 to TRBJ1-1; D possibly corresponds to TRBD1 (5 bases). The CDR3 is made up of 13 amino acids. Germline loops: CDR1 SGHTS, CDR2 YDEGEE. V gave up 0 bases and J gave up 7 bases, with 10 bases separating them. The CDR3 nucleotides are TGTGCCAGCAGCTTGGCTTGGGGCGGTGAAGCTTTCTTT. Translated, it gives CASSLAWGGEAFF.

The chain is built from TRBV28 and TRBJ2-2; 8 bases are shared with TRBD1. CDR1 MDHEN and CDR2 SYDVKM come from the germline V gene. This CDR3 has 17 amino acids. V lost 5 bases to trimming and J lost 2 bases; unmatched junction nucleotides: 10. CDR3 region: CASSTLRTGINTGELFF. The CDR3 nucleotides are TGTGCCAGCAGTACCTTAAGGACAGGGATCAACACCGGGGAGCTGTTTTTT.

The V and J genes are TRBV12-3 or TRBV12-4 and TRBJ2-2; unclear D gene. V was cut by 6 bases and J by 6 bases, with 8 bases left in between. CDR3 length: 12 residues. DNA of the CDR3: TGTGCCAGCAGCTGGTTGGCCGGGGAGCTGTTTTTT. Its translation is CASSWLAGELFF.

The chain employs TRBV13 and TRBJ1-1; D may be TRBD1 (5 bases). The V end lost 2 bases, the J end lost 5 bases, and 18 bases lay between the germline ends. The CDR3 spans 16 residues. CDR1 PRHDT and CDR2 FYEKMQ come from the germline V gene (reference sequence). The CDR3, as DNA: TGTGCCAGCAGCTTACCGGACAAGGGGAGTAATACTGAAGCTTTCTTT. Its protein is CASSLPDKGSNTEAFF. The full variable domain, completed using reference TRBV13 and TRBJ1-1, is AAGVIQSPRHLIKEKRETATLKCYPIPRHDTVYWYQQGPGQDPQFLISFYEKMQSDKGSIPDRFSAQQFSDYHSELNMSSLELGDSALYFCASSLPDKGSNTEAFFGQGTRLTVV.

This chain links TRBV7-6 with TRBJ1-1, with D tentatively TRBD1 (5 bases). CDR1 SGHVS and CDR2 FNYEAQ come from the germline V gene. This CDR3 is built from 16 residues. V was shortened by 3 bases and J by 5 bases, with 19 bases between the two germline ends. For the CDR3, the DNA is TGTGCCAGCAGCTTCTATCCGGCAGGCGAGGGGACTGAAGCTTTCTTT. Its translation is CASSFYPAGEGTEAFF.

This clone has a single count. The CDR3, as DNA: TGCGCCAGCAGGGAATTCTCCTACGAGCAGTACTTC. As protein: CASREFSYEQYF. V is TRBV10-2 and J is TRBJ2-7; D not certain. With 6 bases removed from V and 0 bases from J, the gap between germline ends came to 6 bases. Germline V gives CDR1 WSHSY, CDR2 SAAADI. The CDR3 consists of 12 residues.

The chain employs TRBV6-5 and TRBJ1-5, with 7 nucleotides matching TRBD1. In germline, CDR1 is MNHEY, CDR2 SVGAGI. Unmatched junction bases numbered 8, after V lost 5 bases and J lost 4 bases. This CDR3 comprises 15 residues. The CDR3 nucleotides read TGTGCCAGCAGTACTAGACAGGGTGTTAATCAGCCCCAGCATTTT. Translation: CASSTRQGVNQPQHF.

The chain is built from TRBV7-9 and TRBJ2-7; 10 bases fit TRBD1. V was pared by 7 bases and J by 3 bases, with 15 bases of the junction left unmatched. The CDR3 is 17 amino acids. Germline assignment: CDR1 SEHNR and CDR2 FQNEAQ (reference sequence). CDR3: CASIIFHRDRGLYEQYF. CDR3 DNA: TGTGCCAGCATCATCTTCCACCGGGACAGGGGACTCTACGAGCAGTACTTC. The full variable domain, in which reference TRBV7-9 and TRBJ2-7 provide the parts outside the CDR3, is DTGVSQNPRHKITKRGQNVTFRCDPISEHNRLYWYRQTLGQGPEFLTYFQNEAQLEKSRLLSDRFSAERPKGSFSTLEIQRTEQGDSAMYLCASIIFHRDRGLYEQYFGPGTRLTVT.

The chain has TRBV19 and TRBJ1-5; D remains ambiguous. Germline V gives CDR1 LNHDA, CDR2 SQIVND (reference sequence). This CDR3 comprises 16 residues. V was cut by 3 bases and J by 0 bases, with 12 bases left in between. The CDR3 DNA follows: TGTGCCAGTAGTATCCGCCGGGCGGATAGCAATCAGCCCCAGCATTTT. It encodes CASSIRRADSNQPQHF.

This clone was detected a few times. DNA of the CDR3: TGTGCCAGCAGGAGTGTCTTCAGGACAGGGGGTCGGTACGAGCAGTACTTC. Protein sequence: CASRSVFRTGGRYEQYF. This chain connects TRBV5-6 to TRBJ2-7, with TRBD1 matching over 10 bases. Looked up from germline, CDR1 is SGHDT and CDR2 is YYEEEE. The CDR3 is 17 residues long. The V segment lost 5 bases and the J segment 4 bases; nucleotides outside the gene matches: 15.

The chain carries TRBV6-2 or TRBV6-3 and TRBJ1-2, with D possibly TRBD1 on 6 matching bases. CDR3 length: 15 amino acids. The V end lost 0 bases, the J end lost 8 bases, and 16 bases lay between the germline ends. Germline V lookup: CDR1 MNHEY, CDR2 SVGEGT. The CDR3 sequence: CASSYSPGAPSGYTF. CDR3 DNA sequence: TGTGCCAGCAGTTACTCGCCGGGGGCCCCGAGCGGCTACACCTTC.

This clone was picked up a small number of times. V and J are TRBV12-5 and TRBJ2-3; no firm D call. V shed 2 bases and J shed 5 bases, with 2 bases lying between them. Germline V lookup: CDR1 LGHNT, CDR2 FRNRAP. The CDR3 contains 11 residues. CDR3 residues: CASGLLDTQYF. CDR3 nucleotides: TGTGCTAGTGGTTTGTTAGATACGCAGTATTTT.

V usage is TRBV7-8 and J usage is TRBJ2-3; D ambiguous. This CDR3 spans 13 amino acids. Germline CDR1 and CDR2: SGHVS and FQNEAQ. V shed 2 bases and J shed 5 bases, with 8 bases lying between them. The CDR3 DNA follows: TGTGCCAGCAGCTTACTCCCTGGAGATACGCAGTATTTT. This translates into CASSLLPGDTQYF.